This T cell receptor beta chain comes out of a study of blood T cell repertoires in COVID-19. Study-wide background: COVID-19 samples from acute and convalescent phases originated in the United States, Italy and Spain. The analysed material was cDNA or gDNA that came from T cells, B-cell-depleted T cells, or PBMCs.

Per the authors' pipeline: Scientists estimated how many nucleated cells there were by amplifying reference gene primers. Using immunoSEQ multiplex PCR, the repertoire was profiled, and TCRdb retains in-frame clones only, with some absent. V and J calls and clone size are given by that table; D and trimming were obtained from the DNA. Altogether about 120,000 clones are present, roughly nine tenths being singletons, with the ten largest covering 1.5% to 2%. Unmatched junction bases numbered 9, after V lost 0 bases and J lost 8 bases. The germline CDR1 and CDR2 sequences are SGHAT and FQNNGV. The CDR3 runs to 15 residues.

This chain connects TRBV11-2 to TRBJ1-1; TRBD1 matches at 7 bases. This clonotype was obtained from a human donor with active COVID-19. The donor label of this sample is uncertain. Sequencing used peripheral blood. The CDR3 coding sequence is TGTGCCAGCAGCTTAGATCCCGGGACAGCCGTCGAAGCTTTCTTT. This codes for CASSLDPGTAVEAFF.